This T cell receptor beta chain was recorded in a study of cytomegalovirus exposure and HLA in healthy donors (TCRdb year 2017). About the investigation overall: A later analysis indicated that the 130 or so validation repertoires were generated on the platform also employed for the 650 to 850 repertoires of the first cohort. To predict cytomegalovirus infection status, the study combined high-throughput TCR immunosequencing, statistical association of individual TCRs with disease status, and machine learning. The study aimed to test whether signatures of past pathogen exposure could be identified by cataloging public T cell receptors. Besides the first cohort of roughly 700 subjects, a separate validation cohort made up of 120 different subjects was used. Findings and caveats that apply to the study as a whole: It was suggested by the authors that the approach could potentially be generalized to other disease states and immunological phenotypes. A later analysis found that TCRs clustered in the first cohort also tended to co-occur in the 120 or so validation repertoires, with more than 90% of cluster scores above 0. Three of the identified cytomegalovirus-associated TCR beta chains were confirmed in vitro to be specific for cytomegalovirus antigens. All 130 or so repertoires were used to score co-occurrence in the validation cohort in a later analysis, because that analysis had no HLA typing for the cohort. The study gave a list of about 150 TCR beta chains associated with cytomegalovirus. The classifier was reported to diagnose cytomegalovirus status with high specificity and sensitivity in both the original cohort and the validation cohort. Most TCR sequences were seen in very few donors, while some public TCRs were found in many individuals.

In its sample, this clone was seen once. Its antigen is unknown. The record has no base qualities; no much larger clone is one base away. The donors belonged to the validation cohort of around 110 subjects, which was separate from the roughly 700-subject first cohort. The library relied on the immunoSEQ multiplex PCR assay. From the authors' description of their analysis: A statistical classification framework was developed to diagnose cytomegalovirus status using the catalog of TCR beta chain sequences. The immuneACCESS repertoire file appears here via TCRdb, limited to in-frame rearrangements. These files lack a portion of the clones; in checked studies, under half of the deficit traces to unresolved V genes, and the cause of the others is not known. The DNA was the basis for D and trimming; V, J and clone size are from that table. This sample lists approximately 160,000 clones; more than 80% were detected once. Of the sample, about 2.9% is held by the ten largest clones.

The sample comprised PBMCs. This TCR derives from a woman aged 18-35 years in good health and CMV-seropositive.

The sequence in DNA is TGTGCCAGCAGTTTAGCCGGGACAGCGGCCTATGGCTACACCTTC. Translated, this gives CASSLAGTAAYGYTF. The chain links TRBV6-5 with TRBJ1-2; the junction holds 7 bases that match TRBD1. Trimming accounts for 4 bases at V and 4 bases at J, while the number of junction bases matched to no gene is 9. Based on the germline V gene, the CDR1 and CDR2 sequences are MNHEY and SVGAGI. From the cysteine up to the phenylalanine, the CDR3 has a length of 15 residues. The sequence is cut down to CDR3 DNA, 45 bases in frame from base 1.